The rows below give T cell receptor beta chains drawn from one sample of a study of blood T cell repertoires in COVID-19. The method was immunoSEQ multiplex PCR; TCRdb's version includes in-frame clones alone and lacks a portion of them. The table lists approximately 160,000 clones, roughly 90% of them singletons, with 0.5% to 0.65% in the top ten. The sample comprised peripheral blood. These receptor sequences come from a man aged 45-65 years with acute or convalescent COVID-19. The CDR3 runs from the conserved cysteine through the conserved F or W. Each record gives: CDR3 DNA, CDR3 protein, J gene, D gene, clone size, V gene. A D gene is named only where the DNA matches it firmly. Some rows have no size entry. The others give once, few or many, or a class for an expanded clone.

TGTGCCAGCAGCAAAGAAAGCGGCGCCGGAAACACCATATATTTT | CASSKESGAGNTIYF | TRBJ1-3 | - | - | TRBV21-1
TGTGCCTGGCTTAGGCGGGGCCACGACTATGGCTACACCTTC | CAWLRRGHDYGYTF | TRBJ1-2 | - | - | TRBV30
TGTGCCAGCAGTCGGACAATTAGGAACACTGAAGCTTTCTTT | CASSRTIRNTEAFF | TRBJ1-1 | - | - | TRBV28
TGTGCCAGCAGCGCCACGACGGAGTCTTTGACCGGGGAGCTGTTTTTT | CASSATTESLTGELFF | TRBJ2-2 | - | - | TRBV9
TGTGCCAGCAGTTACTTCGGGACTAGCACCGGGGAGCTGTTTTTT | CASSYFGTSTGELFF | TRBJ2-2 | TRBD2 | - | TRBV6-2/TRBV6-3
TGTGCCAGCAGCATTAGCGGGGGGGTAAGGAACACCGGGGAGCTGTTTTTT | CASSISGGVRNTGELFF | TRBJ2-2 | TRBD2 | - | TRBV9
TGTGCCAGCAGTTTTATTAGTCTTTATAGCAATCAGCCCCAGCATTTT | CASSFISLYSNQPQHF | TRBJ1-5 | - | - | TRBV28
TGTGCCAGCTTTCGCGCAGGGGGACGCACTGAAGCTTTCTTT | CASFRAGGRTEAFF | TRBJ1-1 | TRBD1 | - | TRBV28
TGTGCCAGCAGCCACCGTGACAGGCCCGGCTACACCTTC | CASSHRDRPGYTF | TRBJ1-2 | - | - | TRBV5-4
TGCGCCAGCAGCTCTCAGGGGTCTAACTATGGCTACACCTTC | CASSSQGSNYGYTF | TRBJ1-2 | - | once | TRBV5-1
TGCGCCAGCAGCTTGCTGCTAGCTAACAATGAGCAGTTCTTC | CASSLLLANNEQFF | TRBJ2-1 | - | - | TRBV5-1
TGTGCCAGCAGGAGACCGGGACAGGGATCCAACTATGGCTACACCTTC | CASRRPGQGSNYGYTF | TRBJ1-2 | TRBD1 | - | TRBV2
TGTGCCAGCGCGGGAGACACAGATACGCAGTATTTT | CASAGDTDTQYF | TRBJ2-3 | TRBD2 | - | TRBV3-1/TRBV3-2
TGTGCCAGCAGCCGCCGGCGACAGGGGGTAGAGACCCAGTACTTC | CASSRRRQGVETQYF | TRBJ2-5 | TRBD1 | - | TRBV3-1/TRBV3-2
TGCGCCAGCAGCCATCGCGGGTGGCCCAAAAACATTCAGTACTTC | CASSHRGWPKNIQYF | TRBJ2-4 | - | - | TRBV4-1
TGTGCCAGCAGCGCTAGCCCTAGCGGGATGGCAGATACGCAGTATTTT | CASSASPSGMADTQYF | TRBJ2-3 | TRBD2 | - | TRBV9
TGCAGTGCTAGTTCAGGGGCTGCTGTCGGGTACAATGAGCAGTTCTTC | CSASSGAAVGYNEQFF | TRBJ2-1 | - | - | TRBV20-1
TGTGCCAGCAGCTTTGAGGGGAACACTGAAGCTTTCTTT | CASSFEGNTEAFF | TRBJ1-1 | - | - | TRBV11-2
TGCGCCAGCAGCCAAGGACTAGCGGGAGTTAGGGAGCAGTTCTTC | CASSQGLAGVREQFF | TRBJ2-1 | TRBD2 | - | TRBV4-1
TGTGCCAGCAGCTTAAGGCGGGATGGGGAGACCCAGTACTTC | CASSLRRDGETQYF | TRBJ2-5 | - | - | TRBV7-9
TGTGCCACCAGCAGAGAACGCAGGGGTACCTACAATGAGCAGTTCTTC | CATSRERRGTYNEQFF | TRBJ2-1 | - | - | TRBV15
TGTGCCAGCGGGTCACAGGGGTCTGGAAACACCATATATTTT | CASGSQGSGNTIYF | TRBJ1-3 | TRBD1 | few | TRBV2
TGTGCCAGCAGGCCCCTCACCTTGAGCGATCAGCCCCAGCATTTT | CASRPLTLSDQPQHF | TRBJ1-5 | - | - | TRBV27
TGTGCCAGCACCGGGGGACAGTTGAACACTGAAGCTTTCTTT | CASTGGQLNTEAFF | TRBJ1-1 | TRBD1 | few | TRBV7-2
TGTGCCAGTAGTTCCGGGACAGGGACCGGAGTAACTAATGAAAAACTGTTTTTT | CASSSGTGTGVTNEKLFF | TRBJ1-4 | TRBD1 | - | TRBV19
TGTGCCAGCAGCCTTAAACAGGGTTGGAACACTGAAGCTTTCTTT | CASSLKQGWNTEAFF | TRBJ1-1 | - | - | TRBV7-2
TGTGCCAGCAGCAACGGACTAGCGGGGAGGACTAGAAACATTCAGTACTTC | CASSNGLAGRTRNIQYF | TRBJ2-4 | TRBD2 | - | TRBV2
TGTGCCACCAGTGATTCCCGACAGGGTGGGGAGGCCCAGTACTTC | CATSDSRQGGEAQYF | TRBJ2-5 | - | - | TRBV24-1
TGTGCCAGCAGCGTAGAACCAGGTAACACCGGGGAGCTGTTTTTT | CASSVEPGNTGELFF | TRBJ2-2 | - | - | TRBV9
TGTGCCAGCAGTGTTGGGACAGACTACACAGATACGCAGTATTTT | CASSVGTDYTDTQYF | TRBJ2-3 | TRBD1 | - | TRBV2
TGTGCCAGCAGTCCGAGGACTAGCCCCTCAGAGACCCAGTACTTC | CASSPRTSPSETQYF | TRBJ2-5 | TRBD2 | - | TRBV27
TGTGCCAGCAGTGACTCTCAGGGGGCTCGGGCTGAAGCTTTCTTT | CASSDSQGARAEAFF | TRBJ1-1 | TRBD1 | few | TRBV25-1
TGTGCCAGTAGAGAGCGGGACAGGGGCTATGGCTACACCTTC | CASRERDRGYGYTF | TRBJ1-2 | TRBD1 | - | TRBV19
TGTGCCAGCAGCCCCACAAGGGGGGATACGCAGTATTTT | CASSPTRGDTQYF | TRBJ2-3 | - | - | TRBV7-3
TGCAGCGTTGAGGTCAGGGGGCGAGGCTACACCTTC | CSVEVRGRGYTF | TRBJ1-2 | TRBD1 | - | TRBV29-1
TGTGCCAGCTCACCCGGCTCTAGACTCTGGGATGAGCAGTTCTTC | CASSPGSRLWDEQFF | TRBJ2-1 | - | - | TRBV18
TGTGCCAGCAGCTTTAACAGGGAGGGCGAAAAACTGTTTTTT | CASSFNREGEKLFF | TRBJ1-4 | - | - | TRBV5-4
TGCGCCAGCAGCCGCTCCGGGACAGGGGATGGCTACACCTTC | CASSRSGTGDGYTF | TRBJ1-2 | TRBD1 | - | TRBV4-1
TGTGCCAGCAGTTTCTGGCCGATCACTGAAGCTTTCTTT | CASSFWPITEAFF | TRBJ1-1 | - | - | TRBV28
TGTGCCACCAGCCTTCAGGCAACCTACGAGCAGTACTTC | CATSLQATYEQYF | TRBJ2-7 | - | - | TRBV15
TGTGCCAGCTCTCCTGACAGGGATCCTGAAGCTTTCTTT | CASSPDRDPEAFF | TRBJ1-1 | TRBD1 | once | TRBV18